This paragraph covers one T cell receptor (beta chain) sequence. The antigen is unknown. The data are from a study of shared clonotypes between healthy human individuals. Study results and limitations: The sharing of 4.5% to 6.5% of naive CD4 clonotypes was seen across a handful of donors.

V was clipped by 6 bases and J by 4 bases, with 25 bases between them. The germline V gene has CDR1 MNHEY and CDR2 SMNVEV (reference sequence). The CDR3 totals 17 residues. CD45RO-negative CD8 cells positively selected for CCR7 made up the naive population, which excluded terminally differentiated effector memory CD45RA+ cells. Assay: immunoSEQ multiplex PCR; the TCRdb copy retains only in-frame clones and omits some. The sample contains about 2.1 million clones, around 93% of which appear only once. The receptor comes from a young man in good health. Some clones in this sample may be carry-over from other donors' samples. Sequenced material: naive CD8+ T cells from PBMCs. The chain joins TRBV27 to TRBJ2-7, with D perhaps matching TRBD2 (6 bases). Here the CDR3 DNA reads TGTGCCAGCAGCCTAACTGGTGCCGGGACTGCCTGGTACGAGCAGTACTTC. Translating gives CASSLTGAGTAWYEQYF.